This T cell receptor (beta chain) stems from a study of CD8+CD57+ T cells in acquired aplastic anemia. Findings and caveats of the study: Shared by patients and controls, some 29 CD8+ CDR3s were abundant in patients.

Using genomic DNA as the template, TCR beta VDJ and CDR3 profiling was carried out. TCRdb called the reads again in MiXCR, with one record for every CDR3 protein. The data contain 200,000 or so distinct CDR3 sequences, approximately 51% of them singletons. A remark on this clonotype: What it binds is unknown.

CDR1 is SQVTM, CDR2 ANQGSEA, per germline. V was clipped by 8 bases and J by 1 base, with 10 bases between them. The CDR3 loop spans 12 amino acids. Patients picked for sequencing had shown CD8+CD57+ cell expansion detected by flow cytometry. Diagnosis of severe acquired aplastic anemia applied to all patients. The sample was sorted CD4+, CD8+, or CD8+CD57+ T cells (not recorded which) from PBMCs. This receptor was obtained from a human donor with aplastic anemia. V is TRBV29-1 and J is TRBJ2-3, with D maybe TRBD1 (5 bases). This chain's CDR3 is CSTDSGTDTQYF. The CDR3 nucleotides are TGCAGCACCGACAGCGGCACAGATACGCAGTATTTT.